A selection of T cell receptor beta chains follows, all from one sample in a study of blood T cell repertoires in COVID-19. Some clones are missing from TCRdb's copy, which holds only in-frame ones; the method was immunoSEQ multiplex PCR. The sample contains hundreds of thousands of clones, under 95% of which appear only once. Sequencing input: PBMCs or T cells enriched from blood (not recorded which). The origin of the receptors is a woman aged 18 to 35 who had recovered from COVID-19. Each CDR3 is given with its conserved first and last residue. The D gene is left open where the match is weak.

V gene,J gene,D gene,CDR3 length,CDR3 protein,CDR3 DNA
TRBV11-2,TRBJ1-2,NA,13,CASSSDAVFGYTF,TGTGCCAGCAGCTCTGATGCGGTGTTTGGCTACACCTTC
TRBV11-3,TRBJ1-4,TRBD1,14,CASSLQGVNEKLFF,TGTGCCAGCAGCTTACAGGGGGTCAATGAAAAACTGTTTTTT
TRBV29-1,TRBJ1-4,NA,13,CSVYGTGNEKLFF,TGCAGCGTTTACGGGACTGGTAATGAAAAACTGTTTTTT
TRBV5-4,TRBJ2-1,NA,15,CASSKRGTTYNEQFF,TGTGCCAGCAGCAAACGCGGGACCACCTACAATGAGCAGTTCTTC
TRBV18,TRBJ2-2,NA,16,CASSLVGKGDTGELFF,TGTGCCAGCTCTTTGGTCGGGAAGGGCGACACCGGGGAGCTGTTTTTT
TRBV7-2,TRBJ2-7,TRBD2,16,CASSFPGRPGGSEQYF,TGTGCCAGCAGCTTTCCCGGTAGGCCGGGGGGTTCGGAGCAGTACTTC
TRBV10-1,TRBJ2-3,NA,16,CASSELDSGNTDTQYF,TGCGCCAGCAGTGAGTTAGATAGCGGCAACACAGATACGCAGTATTTT
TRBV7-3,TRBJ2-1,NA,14,CASSLTNSYNEQFF,TGTGCCAGCAGCTTAACAAACAGTTACAATGAGCAGTTCTTC
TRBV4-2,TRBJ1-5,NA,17,CASSRGVGEGSNQPQHF,TGTGCCAGCAGCCGGGGAGTGGGAGAGGGCTCGAATCAGCCCCAGCATTTT
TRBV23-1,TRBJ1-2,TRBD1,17,CASSLTRRTGGNYGYTF,TGCGCCAGCAGTCTAACTCGACGGACAGGGGGTAACTATGGCTACACCTTC
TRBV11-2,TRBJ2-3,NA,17,CASSLTLSGRGPDTQYF,TGTGCCAGCAGCTTAACTCTCAGCGGGCGGGGGCCAGATACGCAGTATTTT
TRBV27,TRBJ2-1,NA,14,CASTTSISYNEQFF,TGTGCCAGCACCACTTCAATTTCCTACAATGAGCAGTTCTTC
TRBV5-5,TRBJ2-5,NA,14,CASSFGSGQETQYF,TGTGCCAGCAGCTTCGGGTCCGGCCAAGAGACCCAGTACTTC
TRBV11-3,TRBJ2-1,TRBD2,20,CASSPLLASGGASWGNEQFF,TGTGCCAGCAGCCCGCTCCTCGCTAGCGGGGGAGCTTCCTGGGGCAATGAGCAGTTCTTC
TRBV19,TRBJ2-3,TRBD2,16,CASSFTSGAYTDTQYF,TGTGCCAGTAGTTTTACTAGCGGGGCTTACACAGATACGCAGTATTTT
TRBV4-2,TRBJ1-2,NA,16,CASSQEGDAQSYGYTF,TGTGCCAGCAGCCAAGAGGGAGACGCCCAGTCGTATGGCTACACCTTC
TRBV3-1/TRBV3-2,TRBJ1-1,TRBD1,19,CASSQRTPGQGRGHTEAFF,TGTGCCAGCAGCCAAAGAACCCCGGGACAGGGAAGAGGGCACACTGAAGCTTTCTTT
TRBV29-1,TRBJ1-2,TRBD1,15,CSVSTPPGGAVGYTF,TGCAGCGTTTCCACCCCGCCAGGGGGCGCGGTTGGCTACACCTTC
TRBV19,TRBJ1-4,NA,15,CASRVSGTIDEKLFF,TGTGCCAGTAGGGTAAGCGGGACGATTGACGAAAAACTGTTTTTT
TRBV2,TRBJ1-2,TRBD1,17,CASSDLRGQGADYGYTF,TGTGCCAGCAGTGATCTGAGGGGACAGGGGGCGGACTATGGCTACACCTTC
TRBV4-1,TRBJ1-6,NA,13,CASSQGLNSPLHF,TGCGCCAGCAGCCAGGGGCTTAATTCACCCCTCCACTTT
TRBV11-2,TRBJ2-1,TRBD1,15,CASSFGTGKPREQFF,TGTGCCAGCAGCTTCGGGACAGGGAAGCCCCGTGAGCAGTTCTTC